The 19 T cell receptor beta chains below come from one sample, sequenced in a study of shared clonotypes between healthy human individuals. Clones were sequenced by immunoSEQ multiplex PCR, and TCRdb holds only the in-frame ones, with some missing. The repertoire holds 2 million to 2.5 million clones, with 80% to 95% as singletons. Sequenced input: naive CD4+ T cells from PBMCs. Specified subset: CD45RA+ positively selected. These receptors were obtained from a man between 18 and 29 years old in good health. Some clones in this sample may be carry-over from other donors' samples.

V usage is TRBV10-3 and J usage is TRBJ2-7; no clear D gene. CDR3 length equals 13 residues. V gave up 10 bases and J gave up 1 base, with 14 bases separating them. Germline-derived CDR1 and CDR2 are ENHRY and SYGVKD. CDR3 amino acids: CATRPGLSYEQYF. Here the CDR3 DNA reads TGTGCCACCAGACCGGGCCTATCCTACGAGCAGTACTTC.

The chain links TRBV9 to TRBJ2-7; the match to TRBD2 covers 8 bases. V dropped 4 bases and J dropped 3; count of bases not matched to a gene: 12. The CDR3 covers 16 residues. Germline assignment: CDR1 SGDLS and CDR2 YYNGEE. The CDR3 nucleotides read TGTGCCAGCAGCCCGACGGGGACTAGTTTCGACTACGAGCAGTACTTC. This encodes CASSPTGTSFDYEQYF.

The rearrangement joins TRBV28 to TRBJ1-2, with D perhaps TRBD1 (6 bases). Germline CDR1 and CDR2: MDHEN and SYDVKM. Trimming removed 7 bases at V and 4 bases at J, with 16 bases between. The CDR3 totals 14 residues. Here the CDR3 reads CASIPGGQGYGYTF. The CDR3 nucleotides read TGTGCCAGCATTCCTGGGGGCCAGGGCTATGGCTACACCTTC.

This rearrangement joins TRBV6-4 to TRBJ2-1, with 9 positions matching TRBD1. CDR3 length equals 15 residues. J lost 4 bases, V lost 6 bases, and 7 bases had no gene match. Germline V lookup: CDR1 MRHNA, CDR2 SNTAGT. CDR3 region: CASSAGTGTYNEQFF. The CDR3 DNA follows: TGTGCCAGCAGCGCCGGGACAGGGACGTACAATGAGCAGTTCTTC.

The chain employs TRBV2 and TRBJ2-1, with 13 bases aligning to TRBD2. CDR3 length equals 15 residues. CDR1 and CDR2 from the germline V gene are SNHLY and FYNNEI. Trimming cost V 9 bases and J 9 bases; bases outside gene matches: 11. CDR3 residues: CASTVLAGGPGEQFF. The CDR3 DNA is TGTGCCAGTACCGTACTAGCGGGAGGGCCCGGTGAGCAGTTCTTC.

The gene calls are TRBV19 and TRBJ1-1; D ambiguous. The ends were cut back, 1 base at V and 1 base at J, with 13 bases in the middle. Germline V gene lookup returns CDR1 LNHDA and CDR2 SQIVND (reference sequence). The CDR3 length is 16 residues. In DNA, the CDR3 is TGTGCCAGTAGTATAGCCGTGAGGCAGCCGAACACTGAAGCTTTCTTT. Its protein is CASSIAVRQPNTEAFF.

This rearrangement joins TRBV5-4 to TRBJ2-7; the D call may be TRBD1 or TRBD2 (6 bases each). The ends were cut back, 7 bases at V and 6 bases at J, with 14 bases in the middle. The CDR3 runs to 12 residues. Germline V CDR1 and CDR2: SGHNT, YYREEE (reference sequence). Written as DNA, the CDR3 is TGTGCCAGCGGGGGCCTGGGAGGCGAGCAGTACTTC. Translating gives CASGGLGGEQYF.

V and J are TRBV7-8 and TRBJ2-1; TRBD1 might be the D (5 bases). The CDR3 totals 13 residues. V lost 5 bases to trimming and J lost 7 bases, with 12 bases between them. Germline V CDR1 and CDR2: SGHVS, FQNEAQ. The CDR3 loop is CASSLRQLNEQFF. CDR3 in DNA: TGTGCCAGCAGCCTCCGACAGCTTAATGAGCAGTTCTTC.

The CDR3 coding sequence is TGTGCCAGCAGTCCCGGGAGGGGGTTAGGACAGGGATCCTACAATGAGCAGTTCTTC. Protein sequence: CASSPGRGLGQGSYNEQFF. The chain couples TRBV11-2 to TRBJ2-1, with D possibly being TRBD1 or TRBD2 (8 bases each). The V end was cut by 6 bases, the J end by 1 base, with 25 bases between. The CDR3 runs 19 residues. In germline, CDR1 is SGHAT, CDR2 FQNNGV.

The gene calls are TRBV27 and TRBJ2-5, with D possibly being TRBD1 (6 bases). The CDR3 spans 13 residues. V was pared by 6 bases and J by 4 bases, with 12 bases between. CDR1 and CDR2 (germline): MNHEY, SMNVEV (reference sequence). CDR3 in amino acids: CASRPGAGETQYF. Written as DNA, the CDR3 is TGTGCCAGCAGGCCAGGGGCGGGAGAGACCCAGTACTTC.

V gene TRBV5-6 combines with J gene TRBJ2-7; 8 bases map to TRBD1. The CDR3 spans 15 residues. V shed 2 bases and J 2 bases; nucleotides not matched to a gene: 6. CDR1 and CDR2 (germline): SGHDT, YYEEEE. CDR3 sequence (DNA): TGTGCCAGCAGCTTTGTGGACAGGGAACCCTACGAGCAGTACTTC. It translates to CASSFVDREPYEQYF.

This rearrangement joins TRBV18 to TRBJ2-3; D is ambiguous. V lost 6 bases, J lost 2 bases, and 15 bases lay in between. The CDR3 totals 15 residues. Germline V gene data show CDR1 as KGHSH and CDR2 as LQKENI. The CDR3 DNA follows: TGTGCCAGCTCCCTCCTGAGTGCATACACAGATACGCAGTATTTT. It codes for CASSLLSAYTDTQYF.

The chain uses TRBV5-1 and TRBJ2-2, with TRBD2 matching over 10 bases. Germline assignment: CDR1 SGHRS and CDR2 YFSETQ. The ends lost 8 bases at V and 5 bases at J; junction bases unmatched: 12. The CDR3 runs 16 residues. CDR3 sequence (DNA): TGCGCCAGTACGGCCTGGGCTAGCGGGAGTACCGGGGAGCTGTTTTTT. Translating gives CASTAWASGSTGELFF.

The V call is TRBV5-4, the J call TRBJ2-5; 13 positions agree with TRBD2. This CDR3 is 17 amino acids long. Germline V gene data show CDR1 as SGHNT and CDR2 as YYREEE (reference sequence). The ends lost 4 bases at V and 7 bases at J; junction bases unmatched: 13. In DNA, the CDR3 is TGTGCCAGCAGCCCAATTACTAGCGGGAGGGCCCTGGGGACCCAGTACTTC. Encoded protein: CASSPITSGRALGTQYF.

The chain uses TRBV18 and TRBJ1-5; possible D gene TRBD1, 5 bases. CDR1 is KGHSH and CDR2 is LQKENI in the germline V gene. This CDR3 contains 15 residues. V was trimmed by 4 bases and J by 0 bases, leaving 10 bases between them. In DNA, the CDR3 is TGTGCCAGCTCACGAGGGGAGAATAGCAATCAGCCCCAGCATTTT. This translates into CASSRGENSNQPQHF. The full variable domain, completed using reference TRBV18 and TRBJ1-5, is NAGVMQNPRHLVRRRGQEARLRCSPMKGHSHVYWYRQLPEEGLKFMVYLQKENIIDESGMPKERFSAEFPKEGPSILRIQQVVRGDSAAYFCASSRGENSNQPQHFGDGTRLSIL.

CDR3 DNA sequence: TGTGCCAGCAGCGAGAGGACAGGGCGAGTCGAGCAGTACTTC. This codes for CASSERTGRVEQYF. The genes are TRBV27 and TRBJ2-7; 8 bases agree with TRBD1. The CDR3 is made up of 14 amino acids. V lost 6 bases and J lost 6; bases outside the gene matches: 10. Germline V gene sequence: CDR1 MNHEY, CDR2 SMNVEV (reference sequence).

The chain carries TRBV18 and TRBJ2-7, with 8 bases that match TRBD2. The CDR3 runs 16 residues. Germline V gives CDR1 KGHSH, CDR2 LQKENI. After removal of 0 bases from V and 4 bases from J, the junction contained 8 bases not matched to a gene. Here the CDR3 DNA reads TGTGCCAGCTCACCACCGATCGGGAGGGCCCTTTACGAGCAGTACTTC. Translation: CASSPPIGRALYEQYF.

DNA for the CDR3: TGTGCCACCAGCAGGAGGGACAGAGACAGCAATCAGCCCCAGCATTTT. Protein product: CATSRRDRDSNQPQHF. The chain couples TRBV15 to TRBJ1-5, with 7 bases lining up with TRBD1. This CDR3 is built from 16 residues. The trim removed 3 bases at V and 1 base at J, leaving 6 bases unmatched. Germline-derived CDR1 and CDR2 are LNHNV and YYDKDF (reference sequence). Full variable domain (remainder filled in from reference TRBV15 and TRBJ1-5): DAMVIQNPRYQVTQFGKPVTLSCSQTLNHNVMYWYQQKSSQAPKLLFHYYDKDFNNEADTPDNFQSRRPNTSFCFLDIRSPGLGDTAMYLCATSRRDRDSNQPQHFGDGTRLSIL.

This rearrangement joins TRBV28 to TRBJ1-6, with a possible D match to TRBD1 (5 bases). The germline V gene has CDR1 MDHEN and CDR2 SYDVKM. V was cut by 1 base and J by 13 bases, with 20 bases left in between. The CDR3 contains 16 residues. CDR3 residues: CASSLSLGQGGVPLHF. For the CDR3, the DNA is TGTGCCAGCAGTTTATCCCTGGGGCAGGGAGGTGTTCCCCTCCACTTT.